Listed here are 23 T cell receptor beta chains from one sample, sequenced in a study of T cell responses to AZD1222 COVID-19 vaccine. Assay: immunoSEQ multiplex PCR; the TCRdb copy retains only in-frame clones and omits some. The data contain 95,000 to 150,000 clones, over 85% of them singletons. The sequences come from peripheral blood, collected on day 0 of AZD1222 vaccination. Receptors originate from an adult in good health.

V gene TRBV3-1 (or the pseudogene TRBV3-2) combines with J gene TRBJ1-1; D unresolved. The germline gives CDR1 LGHDT, CDR2 YNNKEL (reference sequence). This CDR3 has 14 residues. V dropped 7 bases and J dropped 5 bases, with 17 bases sitting between them. The CDR3 DNA sequence: TGTGCCAGCAACCTCGGGAGATCCAGGACTGAAGCTTTCTTT. Translated, it gives CASNLGRSRTEAFF.

This rearrangement joins TRBV29-1 to TRBJ1-1, with D hard to call. This CDR3 comprises 14 residues. Germline assignment: CDR1 SQVTM and CDR2 ANQGSEA. The V gene lost 4 bases and the J gene lost 0 bases, with 12 bases spanning the gap. CDR3 DNA sequence: TGCAGCGTTGGTCTAAGTGGCCTGAACACTGAAGCTTTCTTT. Translating it yields CSVGLSGLNTEAFF.

V gene TRBV18 combines with J gene TRBJ1-5; D not resolved. The CDR3 covers 15 residues. Trimming cost V 2 bases and J 0 bases, with 8 bases left between them. Germline assignment: CDR1 KGHSH and CDR2 LQKENI. CDR3 sequence reads: CASSPGSGSNQPQHF. The CDR3 bases are TGTGCCAGCTCACCAGGGTCCGGTAGCAATCAGCCCCAGCATTTT.

The chain uses TRBV5-1 and TRBJ1-4; D might be TRBD1 (6 bases). Germline lookup yields CDR1 SGHRS and CDR2 YFSETQ. Trimming pared 0 bases from V and 5 bases from J, leaving 14 bases between. This CDR3 is 16 amino acids long. CDR3 region: CASSLGLDSGNEKLFF. The CDR3 DNA is TGCGCCAGCAGCTTGGGATTGGACAGTGGGAATGAAAAACTGTTTTTT.

V and J are TRBV2 and TRBJ2-7; 7 positions agree with TRBD2. The germline V gene encodes CDR1 SNHLY and CDR2 FYNNEI. This CDR3 has 13 amino acids. After removal of 8 bases from V and 4 bases from J, the junction contained 8 bases not matched to a gene. The CDR3 region has the DNA TGTGCCAGCGGGGGGGTCGGCAGTTACGAGCAGTACTTC. This codes for CASGGVGSYEQYF.

The chain uses TRBV13 and TRBJ2-1; D is unresolved. The germline V gene encodes CDR1 PRHDT and CDR2 FYEKMQ (reference sequence). V was trimmed by 4 bases and J by 10 bases, leaving 17 bases between them. The CDR3 runs 14 residues. The chain's CDR3 is CASSSAASGREQFF. For the CDR3, the DNA is TGTGCCAGCAGCTCCGCAGCATCCGGGCGCGAGCAGTTCTTC.

To note about this clone: This specimen includes other DNA sequences encoding the same CDR3. The V and J genes are TRBV7-9 and TRBJ1-1; 9 nucleotides align to TRBD1. The CDR3 totals 13 residues. The germline V gene encodes CDR1 SEHNR and CDR2 FQNEAQ (reference sequence). The ends lost 5 bases at V and 8 bases at J; junction bases unmatched: 6. As DNA, the CDR3 is TGTGCCAGCAGCCTCCCGGGACAGGGAGAAGCTTTCTTT. It codes for CASSLPGQGEAFF. Variable domain in full (rest from reference TRBV7-9 and TRBJ1-1): DTGVSQNPRHKITKRGQNVTFRCDPISEHNRLYWYRQTLGQGPEFLTYFQNEAQLEKSRLLSDRFSAERPKGSFSTLEIQRTEQGDSAMYLCASSLPGQGEAFFGQGTRLTVV.

This rearrangement joins TRBV19 to TRBJ2-2; 7 bases align to TRBD1. The germline V gene has CDR1 LNHDA and CDR2 SQIVND (reference sequence). The CDR3 is made up of 14 amino acids. V was pared by 9 bases and J by 6 bases, with 10 bases of the junction left unmatched. The CDR3 region is CASDQGVRAGELFF. DNA for the CDR3: TGTGCCAGCGATCAGGGGGTTCGGGCCGGGGAGCTGTTTTTT. Supplemented by reference TRBV19 and TRBJ2-2, the full variable domain reads DGGITQSPKYLFRKEGQNVTLSCEQNLNHDAMYWYRQDPGQGLRLIYYSQIVNDFQKGDIAEGYSVSREKKESFPLTVTSAQKNPTAFYLCASDQGVRAGELFFGEGSRLTVL.

The J gene is TRBJ2-2, the V gene TRBV29-1; D perhaps matches TRBD2 (7 bases). The V and J ends lost 6 bases and 6 bases respectively, with 26 bases between them. CDR1 and CDR2 (germline): SQVTM, ANQGSEA. The CDR3 length is 17 residues. The CDR3 nucleotides read TGCAGCGTCGCCGGGGCCGGGGGGCGACCTTTCCCCGGGGAGCTGTTTTTT. Translation gives CSVAGAGGRPFPGELFF.

The rearrangement links TRBV30 to TRBJ2-2, with 9 bases identical to TRBD1. The junction had 14 bases not matched to a gene; V was cut back by 3 bases and J by 6 bases. This CDR3 has 17 residues. Germline CDR1 is GTSNPN and CDR2 is SVGIG (reference sequence). The CDR3 protein is CAWSLKVTGGVAGELFF. CDR3 DNA sequence: TGTGCCTGGAGCCTAAAGGTGACAGGGGGGGTCGCCGGGGAGCTGTTTTTT.

CDR3 in DNA: TGTGCCAGCAGCTTTGAACAGATTCAAGAGACCCAGTACTTC. It is translated as CASSFEQIQETQYF. The J gene is TRBJ2-5, the V gene TRBV11-2; D remains unclear. CDR1 and CDR2 from the germline V gene are SGHAT and FQNNGV. V shed 3 bases and J shed 2 bases, with 10 bases lying between them. There are 14 residues in the CDR3.

The chain joins TRBV29-1 to TRBJ2-3; perhaps TRBD1 as D (6 bases). CDR1 and CDR2 from the germline V gene are SQVTM and ANQGSEA. The CDR3 covers 10 residues. V lost 7 bases and J lost 9, with 11 bases in between. CDR3 in amino acids: CSAWGQTQYF. CDR3 DNA: TGCAGCGCCTGGGGGCAGACGCAGTATTTT.

CDR3: CASSLRDYSLTDTQYF. Written as DNA, the CDR3 is TGTGCCAGCAGTTTAAGGGACTACTCTCTGACAGATACGCAGTATTTT. This chain uses TRBV27 with TRBJ2-3; 7 bases agree with TRBD2. V was clipped by 2 bases and J by 3 bases; unmatched bases: 8. The CDR3 covers 16 residues. CDR1 and CDR2 from the germline V gene are MNHEY and SMNVEV (reference sequence).

The J gene is TRBJ2-7, the V gene TRBV7-9; the D gene could be TRBD1 or TRBD2 (5 bases each). The CDR3 length is 14 residues. From germline, CDR1 is SEHNR and CDR2 FQNEAQ (reference sequence). V lost 2 bases to trimming and J lost 6 bases, with 14 bases between them. This CDR3 reads CASSLLGDGSEQYF. In DNA, the CDR3 is TGTGCCAGCAGCTTATTGGGGGACGGCAGCGAGCAGTACTTC.

The chain joins TRBV30 to TRBJ2-2, with D hard to call. This CDR3 region has 11 residues. The germline CDR1 and CDR2 sequences are GTSNPN and SVGIG (reference sequence). Trimming cost V 1 base and J 8 bases, with 5 bases left between them. The CDR3 nucleotides read TGTGCCTGGAGTGGTCAGGGGGAGCTGTTTTTT. This encodes CAWSGQGELFF.

The chain couples TRBV6-1 to TRBJ1-3, with 8 bases fitting TRBD1. With V trimmed by 4 bases and J by 0 bases, 5 bases remained unmatched. CDR1 is MNHNS and CDR2 is SASEGT in the germline V gene. The CDR3 loop spans 16 amino acids. In DNA form, the CDR3 reads TGTGCCAGCAGTGGGGGACAGGCGAACTCTGGAAACACCATATATTTT. This gives the protein CASSGGQANSGNTIYF.

The V and J genes are TRBV5-5 and TRBJ2-3; 8 bases match TRBD1. J gave up 6 bases and V 1 base, and 13 bases lay outside the gene matches. CDR1 is SGHKS and CDR2 is YYEKEE in the germline V gene (reference sequence). This CDR3 is 17 amino acids long. The CDR3 nucleotides read TGTGCCAGCAGCTTGTCAGTGAAAGGACAGGGCGGGGATACGCAGTATTTT. Translating gives CASSLSVKGQGGDTQYF. The full variable domain, completed using reference TRBV5-5 and TRBJ2-3, is DAGVTQSPTHLIKTRGQQVTLRCSPISGHKSVSWYQQVLGQGPQFIFQYYEKEERGRGNFPDRFSARQFPNYSSELNVNALLLGDSALYLCASSLSVKGQGGDTQYFGPGTRLTVL.

The J gene is TRBJ2-3, the V gene TRBV3-1 (or the pseudogene TRBV3-2), with 12 bases fitting TRBD2. The CDR3 loop spans 15 amino acids. Germline trimming cut 4 bases from V and 5 bases from J; bases unmatched to any gene: 4. Germline loops: CDR1 LGHDT, CDR2 YNNKEL (reference sequence). The CDR3 loop is CASSPQGLAGDTQYF. DNA for the CDR3: TGTGCCAGCAGCCCCCAGGGACTAGCGGGAGATACGCAGTATTTT.

The chain uses TRBV12-3 or TRBV12-4 and TRBJ1-3; D is undetermined. With 6 bases removed from V and 2 bases from J, the gap between germline ends came to 5 bases. CDR3 length: 12 residues. The CDR3 nucleotides read TGTGCCAGCAGGATCACTGGAAACACCATATATTTT. This gives the protein CASRITGNTIYF.

This chain uses TRBV9 with TRBJ2-2; D gene unclear. The CDR3 consists of 15 residues. The V end lost 4 bases, the J end lost 4 bases, and 14 bases lay between the germline ends. Germline V gene sequence: CDR1 SGDLS, CDR2 YYNGEE. CDR3 sequence (DNA): TGTGCCAGCAGCCTAGGAAACCCGAGCACCGGGGAGCTGTTTTTT. Its translation is CASSLGNPSTGELFF.

The table lists this clone with a count of one. The chain uses TRBV19 and TRBJ2-3; 15 positions match TRBD2. J gave up 3 bases and V 1 base, and 5 bases lay outside the gene matches. There are 18 residues in the CDR3. Germline assignment: CDR1 LNHDA and CDR2 SQIVND (reference sequence). The CDR3 loop reads CASSIGGLAGGPTDTQYF. The CDR3 DNA reads TGTGCCAGTAGTATAGGAGGACTAGCGGGAGGGCCGACAGATACGCAGTATTTT.

V gene TRBV29-1 combines with J gene TRBJ1-3; no reliable D call. The germline CDR1 and CDR2 sequences are SQVTM and ANQGSEA. The CDR3 runs 17 residues. The V gene lost 1 base and the J gene lost 0 bases, with 16 bases spanning the gap. CDR3 in amino acids: CSVEVPGLPLSGNTIYF. CDR3 sequence (DNA): TGCAGCGTTGAAGTCCCAGGTTTACCTCTCTCTGGAAACACCATATATTTT.

The J gene is TRBJ1-4, the V gene TRBV5-8; 7 bases line up with TRBD1. The CDR3 contains 15 residues. The germline CDR1 and CDR2 sequences are SGHTS and YDEGEE. The V gene end was trimmed by 2 bases and the J gene end by 3 bases; junction bases not matched to a gene: 4. CDR3 residues: CASSLEGAANEKLFF. In DNA form, the CDR3 reads TGTGCCAGCAGCTTAGAGGGGGCAGCTAATGAAAAACTGTTTTTT.